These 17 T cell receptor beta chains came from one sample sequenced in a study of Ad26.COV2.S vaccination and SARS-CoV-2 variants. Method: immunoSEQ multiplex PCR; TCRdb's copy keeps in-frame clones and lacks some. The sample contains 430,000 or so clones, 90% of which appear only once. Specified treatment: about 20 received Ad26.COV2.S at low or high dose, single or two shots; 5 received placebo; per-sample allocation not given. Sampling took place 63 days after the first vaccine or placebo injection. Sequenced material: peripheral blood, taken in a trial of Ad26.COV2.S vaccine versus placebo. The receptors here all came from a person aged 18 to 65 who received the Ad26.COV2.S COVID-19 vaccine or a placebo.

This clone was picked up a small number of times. The CDR3 here is CASSYSFEGQSYEQYF. CDR3 nucleotide sequence: TGTGCCAGCAGTTACTCGTTCGAGGGGCAGTCCTACGAGCAGTACTTC. The V and J genes are TRBV6-5 and TRBJ2-7; D may be TRBD1 or TRBD2 (5 bases each). CDR1 and CDR2 (germline): MNHEY, SVGAGI. The CDR3 loop spans 16 amino acids. Trimming cost V 0 bases and J 1 base, with 13 bases left between them.

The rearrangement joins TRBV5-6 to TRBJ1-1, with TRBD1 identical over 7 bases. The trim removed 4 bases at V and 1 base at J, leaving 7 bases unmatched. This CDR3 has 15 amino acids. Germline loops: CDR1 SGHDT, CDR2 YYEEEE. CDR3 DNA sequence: TGTGCCAGCAGCCTAGACAGGGTACGGAACACTGAAGCTTTCTTT. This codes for CASSLDRVRNTEAFF. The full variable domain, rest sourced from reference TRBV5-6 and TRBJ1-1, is DAGVTQSPTHLIKTRGQQVTLRCSPKSGHDTVSWYQQALGQGPQFIFQYYEEEERQRGNFPDRFSGHQFPNYSSELNVNALLLGDSALYLCASSLDRVRNTEAFFGQGTRLTVV.

CDR3 residues: CASSTQEGYEQYF. CDR3 DNA sequence: TGTGCCAGCAGCACTCAGGAGGGGTACGAGCAGTACTTC. The genes are TRBV7-7 and TRBJ2-7; possibly TRBD2 for D (6 bases). V lost 5 bases and J 4 bases, leaving 12 bases between the germline ends. CDR3 length: 13 residues. The germline gives CDR1 SSHAT, CDR2 FNYEAQ (reference sequence). The variable domain in full, with the rest retrieved from reference TRBV7-7 and TRBJ2-7, is GAGVSQSPRYKVTKRGQDVTLRCDPISSHATLYWYQQALGQGPEFLTYFNYEAQPDKSGLPSDRFSAERPEGSISTLTIQRTEQRDSAMYRCASSTQEGYEQYFGPGTRLTVT.

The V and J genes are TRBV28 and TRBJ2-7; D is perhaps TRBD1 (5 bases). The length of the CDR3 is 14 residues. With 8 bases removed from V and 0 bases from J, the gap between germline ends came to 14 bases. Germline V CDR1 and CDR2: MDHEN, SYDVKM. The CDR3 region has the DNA TGTGCCAGCTGCTTCGAAGGGGTCTCCTACGAGCAGTACTTC. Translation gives CASCFEGVSYEQYF.

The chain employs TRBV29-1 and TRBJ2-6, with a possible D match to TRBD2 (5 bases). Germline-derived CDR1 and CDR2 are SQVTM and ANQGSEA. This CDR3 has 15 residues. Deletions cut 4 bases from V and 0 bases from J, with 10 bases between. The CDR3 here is CSVGLFGSGANVLTF. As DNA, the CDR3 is TGCAGCGTTGGACTATTCGGCTCTGGGGCCAACGTCCTGACTTTC.

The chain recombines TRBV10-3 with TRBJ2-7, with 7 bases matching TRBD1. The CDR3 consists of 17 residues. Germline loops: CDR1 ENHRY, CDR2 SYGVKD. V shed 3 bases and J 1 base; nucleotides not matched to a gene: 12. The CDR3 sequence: CAISELPLRDRSYEQYF. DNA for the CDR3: TGTGCCATCAGTGAACTCCCCCTCCGGGACAGATCCTACGAGCAGTACTTC.

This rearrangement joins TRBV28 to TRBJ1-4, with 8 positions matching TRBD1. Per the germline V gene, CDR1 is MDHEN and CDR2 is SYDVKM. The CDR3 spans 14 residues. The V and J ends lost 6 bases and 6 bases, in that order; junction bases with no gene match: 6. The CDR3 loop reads CASRDDRGDEKLFF. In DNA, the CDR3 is TGTGCCAGCAGAGACGACAGGGGAGATGAAAAACTGTTTTTT.

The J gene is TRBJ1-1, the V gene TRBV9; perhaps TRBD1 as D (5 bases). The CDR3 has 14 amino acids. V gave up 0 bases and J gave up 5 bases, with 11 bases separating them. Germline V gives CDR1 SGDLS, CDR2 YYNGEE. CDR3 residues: CASSVGTPGTEAFF. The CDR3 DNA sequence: TGTGCCAGCAGCGTAGGGACTCCAGGGACTGAAGCTTTCTTT. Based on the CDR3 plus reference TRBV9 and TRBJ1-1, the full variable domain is DSGVTQTPKHLITATGQRVTLRCSPRSGDLSVYWYQQSLDQGLQFLIQYYNGEERAKGNILERFSAQQFPDLHSELNLSSLELGDSALYFCASSVGTPGTEAFFGQGTRLTVV.

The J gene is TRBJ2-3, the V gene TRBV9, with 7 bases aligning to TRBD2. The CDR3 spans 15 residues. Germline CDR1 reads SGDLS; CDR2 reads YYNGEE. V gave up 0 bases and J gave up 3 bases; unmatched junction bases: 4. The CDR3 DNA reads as TGTGCCAGCAGCGTAGCAAACGGGAGGACAGATACGCAGTATTTT. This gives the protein CASSVANGRTDTQYF.

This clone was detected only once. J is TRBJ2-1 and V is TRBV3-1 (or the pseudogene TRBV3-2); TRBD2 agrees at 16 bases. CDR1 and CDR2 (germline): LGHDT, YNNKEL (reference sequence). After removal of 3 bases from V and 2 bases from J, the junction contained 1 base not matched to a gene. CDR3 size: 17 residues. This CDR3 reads CASSQGLAGGPYNEQFF. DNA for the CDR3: TGTGCCAGCAGCCAGGGACTAGCGGGAGGGCCCTACAATGAGCAGTTCTTC.

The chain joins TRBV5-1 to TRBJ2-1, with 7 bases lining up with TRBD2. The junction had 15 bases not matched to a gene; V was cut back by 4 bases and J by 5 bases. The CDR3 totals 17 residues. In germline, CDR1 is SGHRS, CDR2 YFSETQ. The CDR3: CASSGRIAGFRDNEQFF. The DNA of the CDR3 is TGCGCCAGCAGCGGGCGGATAGCGGGCTTTAGGGACAATGAGCAGTTCTTC.

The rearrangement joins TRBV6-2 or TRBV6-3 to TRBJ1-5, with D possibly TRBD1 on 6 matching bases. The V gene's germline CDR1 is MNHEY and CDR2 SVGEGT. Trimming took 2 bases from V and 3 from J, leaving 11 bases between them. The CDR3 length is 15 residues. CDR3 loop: CASSYRGAFNQPQHF. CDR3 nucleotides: TGTGCCAGCAGTTACAGGGGGGCGTTCAATCAGCCCCAGCATTTT.

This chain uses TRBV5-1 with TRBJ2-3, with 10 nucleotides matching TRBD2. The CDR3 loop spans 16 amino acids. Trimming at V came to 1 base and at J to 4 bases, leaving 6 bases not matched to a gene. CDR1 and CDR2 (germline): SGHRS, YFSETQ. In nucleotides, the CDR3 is TGCGCCAGCAGCTTGCTGGCAGCGGGAGGGCCAGATACGCAGTATTTT. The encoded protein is CASSLLAAGGPDTQYF.

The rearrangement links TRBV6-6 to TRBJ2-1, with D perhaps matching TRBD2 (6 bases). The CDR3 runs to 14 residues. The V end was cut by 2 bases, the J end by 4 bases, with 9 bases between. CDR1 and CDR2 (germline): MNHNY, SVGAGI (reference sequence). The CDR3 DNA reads TGTGCCAGCAGTTACCCCGGGGGTTACAATGAGCAGTTCTTC. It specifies CASSYPGGYNEQFF.

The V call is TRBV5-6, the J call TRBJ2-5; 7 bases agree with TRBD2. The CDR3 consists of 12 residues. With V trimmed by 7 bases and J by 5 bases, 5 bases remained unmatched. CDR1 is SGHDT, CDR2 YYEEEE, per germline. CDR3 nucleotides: TGTGCCAGCCAGCGGGATGTTGAGACCCAGTACTTC. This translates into CASQRDVETQYF. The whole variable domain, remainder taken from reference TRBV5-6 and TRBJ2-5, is DAGVTQSPTHLIKTRGQQVTLRCSPKSGHDTVSWYQQALGQGPQFIFQYYEEEERQRGNFPDRFSGHQFPNYSSELNVNALLLGDSALYLCASQRDVETQYFGPGTRLLVL.

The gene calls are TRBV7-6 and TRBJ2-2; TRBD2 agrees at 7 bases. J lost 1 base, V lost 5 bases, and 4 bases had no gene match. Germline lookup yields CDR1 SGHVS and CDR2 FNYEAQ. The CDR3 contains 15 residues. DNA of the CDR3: TGTGCCAGCAGCATACTAGCGCTGAACACCGGGGAGCTGTTTTTT. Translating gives CASSILALNTGELFF.

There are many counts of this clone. The CDR3 region has the DNA TGTGCCAGCAGCGTAGGACAGGGTGGCTACACCTTC. Protein product: CASSVGQGGYTF. The rearrangement joins TRBV9 to TRBJ1-2; 7 nucleotides align to TRBD1. The CDR3 is 12 amino acids. J lost 7 bases, V lost 0 bases, and 0 bases had no gene match. Germline CDR1 is SGDLS and CDR2 is YYNGEE.